These 23 T cell receptor beta chains came from one sample sequenced in a study of shared clonotypes between healthy human individuals. The data were produced by immunoSEQ multiplex PCR, yet TCRdb's version contains in-frame clones alone and is incomplete. This sample has 2 million to 2.5 million clones; around 92% occur once, and the top ten carry 0.3% to 0.45%. The specimen sequenced was naive CD4+ T cells from PBMCs. The subset was: CD45RA+ positively selected. These receptors were collected from a man aged 18-30 years in good health. Some clones in this sample may be carry-over from other donors' samples.

The chain is built from TRBV28 and TRBJ1-3; no definite D call. Deletions cut 5 bases from V and 4 bases from J, with 15 bases between. This CDR3 region has 15 residues. The germline V gene encodes CDR1 MDHEN and CDR2 SYDVKM. CDR3 nucleotides: TGTGCCAGCAGTCCCCGTGGAGGCAGGGGAAACACCATATATTTT. This encodes CASSPRGGRGNTIYF. Filled out from reference TRBV28 and TRBJ1-3, the complete variable domain reads DVKVTQSSRYLVKRTGEKVFLECVQDMDHENMFWYRQDPGLGLRLIYFSYDVKMKEKGDIPEGYSVSREKKERFSLILESASTNQTSMYLCASSPRGGRGNTIYFGEGSWLTVV.

The chain uses TRBV19 and TRBJ1-5, with D unresolved. V was trimmed by 10 bases and J by 1 base, leaving 11 bases between them. The CDR3 has 13 residues. Germline V lookup: CDR1 LNHDA, CDR2 SQIVND (reference sequence). CDR3 DNA: TGTGCCACGGTTCAAGGGAGCAATCAGCCCCAGCATTTT. Translating it yields CATVQGSNQPQHF.

The chain couples TRBV7-2 to TRBJ1-1; D gene unclear. The germline V and J ends were trimmed by 4 bases and 7 bases, with 13 bases remaining between them. Germline CDR1 reads SGHTA; CDR2 reads FQGNSA. This CDR3 comprises 13 residues. CDR3 residues: CASSSESGNEAFF. Here the CDR3 DNA reads TGTGCCAGCAGCTCGGAATCAGGAAATGAAGCTTTCTTT.

This clone was detected only once. The chain is built from TRBV4-3 and TRBJ2-7; 10 nucleotides line up with TRBD2. The V gene end was trimmed by 2 bases and the J gene end by 4 bases; junction bases not matched to a gene: 11. The CDR3 is 17 residues long. CDR1 LGHNA and CDR2 YSLEER come from the germline V gene. The DNA for the CDR3 is TGCGCCAGCAGCCAACTCACCGTAGCGGGAGGTGGTTACGAGCAGTACTTC. Amino acid sequence: CASSQLTVAGGGYEQYF.

For the CDR3, the DNA is TGTGCCAGCAGCTGGGACAGGGCCACCGGGGAGCTGTTTTTT. Protein sequence: CASSWDRATGELFF. The chain employs TRBV11-2 and TRBJ2-2, with TRBD1 matching over 9 bases. CDR1 is SGHAT, CDR2 FQNNGV, per germline. The CDR3 is 14 residues long. The trim removed 4 bases at V and 4 bases at J, leaving 1 base unmatched. The full variable domain, in which reference TRBV11-2 and TRBJ2-2 provide the parts outside the CDR3, is EAGVAQSPRYKIIEKRQSVAFWCNPISGHATLYWYQQILGQGPKLLIQFQNNGVVDDSQLPKDRFSAERLKGVDSTLKIQPAKLEDSAVYLCASSWDRATGELFFGEGSRLTVL.

The V call is TRBV4-3, the J call TRBJ1-1, with D possibly TRBD1 on 5 matching bases. The CDR3 extends over 15 amino acids. Deletions cut 3 bases from V and 6 bases from J, with 17 bases between. CDR1 and CDR2 from the germline V gene are LGHNA and YSLEER. CDR3 in DNA: TGCGCCAGCAGCCAGCACTTCGGGGCGACCTCTGAAGCTTTCTTT. This translates into CASSQHFGATSEAFF.

The V and J genes are TRBV7-8 and TRBJ2-1, with unresolved D. The CDR3 has 13 amino acids. V was clipped by 1 base and J by 5 bases, with 6 bases between them. Germline V gene sequence: CDR1 SGHVS, CDR2 FQNEAQ. CDR3: CASSLVKNNEQFF. CDR3 bases: TGTGCCAGCAGCTTAGTGAAGAACAATGAGCAGTTCTTC.

V and J are TRBV7-2 and TRBJ1-5, with a tentative D call TRBD1 (5 bases). CDR1 is SGHTA and CDR2 is FQGNSA in the germline V gene. Between the trimmed V and J ends, which lost 1 base and 3 bases, there was a span of 10 bases. This CDR3 is built from 15 residues. This CDR3 reads CASSLDGGPNQPQHF. The CDR3 nucleotides read TGTGCCAGCAGCTTAGACGGGGGACCCAATCAGCCCCAGCATTTT.

J is TRBJ2-2 and V is TRBV7-9; D not certain. V lost 0 bases, J lost 0 bases, and 5 bases lay in between. CDR3 length equals 15 residues. Per the germline V gene, CDR1 is SEHNR and CDR2 is FQNEAQ (reference sequence). CDR3 nucleotides: TGTGCCAGCAGCTTAGCCGTACCGAACACCGGGGAGCTGTTTTTT. Translation: CASSLAVPNTGELFF.

V gene TRBV19 combines with J gene TRBJ1-1; TRBD1 agrees at 8 bases. Germline V gene data show CDR1 as LNHDA and CDR2 as SQIVND (reference sequence). The CDR3 has 16 amino acids. The ends lost 6 bases at V and 4 bases at J; junction bases unmatched: 13. In DNA, the CDR3 is TGTGCCAGTAGCTACCTCCAGGGGGCGCATGGCACTGAAGCTTTCTTT. Translation: CASSYLQGAHGTEAFF. The full variable domain, in which reference TRBV19 and TRBJ1-1 provide the parts outside the CDR3, is DGGITQSPKYLFRKEGQNVTLSCEQNLNHDAMYWYRQDPGQGLRLIYYSQIVNDFQKGDIAEGYSVSREKKESFPLTVTSAQKNPTAFYLCASSYLQGAHGTEAFFGQGTRLTVV.

V and J are TRBV30 and TRBJ1-2; 9 nucleotides align to TRBD1. J lost 9 bases, V lost 0 bases, and 8 bases had no gene match. The CDR3 sequence is 14 residues long. Germline assignment: CDR1 GTSNPN and CDR2 SVGIG (reference sequence). This chain's CDR3 is CAWSVMGQGMRYTF. Written as DNA, the CDR3 is TGTGCCTGGAGTGTAATGGGACAGGGTATGCGCTACACCTTC.

The rearrangement joins TRBV5-1 to TRBJ1-5, with D possibly being TRBD1 (5 bases). V lost 0 bases, J lost 0 bases, and 10 bases lay in between. This CDR3 has 16 amino acids. Per the germline V gene, CDR1 is SGHRS and CDR2 is YFSETQ. The DNA for the CDR3 is TGCGCCAGCAGCTTGGGGCCCAGGGATAGCAATCAGCCCCAGCATTTT. It yields the protein CASSLGPRDSNQPQHF.

The chain has TRBV28 and TRBJ2-7; D not certain. CDR1 is MDHEN and CDR2 is SYDVKM in the germline V gene. This CDR3 has 12 amino acids. Trimming took off 4 bases at V and 6 bases at J, with 10 bases between the two ends. CDR3 sequence: CASSSPFSEQYF. The CDR3 nucleotides read TGTGCCAGCAGTTCCCCCTTCTCCGAGCAGTACTTC.

V usage is TRBV2 and J usage is TRBJ1-4; D is perhaps TRBD1 (6 bases). The CDR3 is 12 residues long. Trimming took off 5 bases at V and 17 bases at J, with 18 bases between the two ends. Germline CDR1 and CDR2: SNHLY and FYNNEI. The CDR3 is CASSPDLPGHFF. The CDR3 nucleotides read TGTGCCAGCAGTCCCGACCTTCCGGGACACTTTTTT.

V and J are TRBV30 and TRBJ2-5, with TRBD2 identical over 9 bases. The CDR3 is 16 amino acids. Germline V CDR1 and CDR2: GTSNPN, SVGIG (reference sequence). V was clipped by 0 bases and J by 4 bases; unmatched bases: 9. The CDR3 DNA is TGTGCCTGGAGTGTACTGGGCGGGACTAGCATAGAGACCCAGTACTTC. This translates into CAWSVLGGTSIETQYF. The complete variable domain, with remaining parts taken from reference TRBV30 and TRBJ2-5, reads SQTIHQWPATLVQPVGSPLSLECTVEGTSNPNLYWYRQAAGRGLQLLFYSVGIGQISSEVPQNLSASRPQDRQFILSSKKLLLSDSGFYLCAWSVLGGTSIETQYFGPGTRLLVL.

This clone appeared a single time. This chain joins TRBV9 and TRBJ2-1; 12 nucleotides line up with TRBD2. Germline-derived CDR1 and CDR2 are SGDLS and YYNGEE. Losses at the gene ends were 4 bases for V and 9 bases for J; bases not matched to a gene: 11. The CDR3 is 16 amino acids. The CDR3 DNA sequence: TGTGCCAGCAGCCCGCTAGCGGGAGGGCGGGTCGGTGAGCAGTTCTTC. Amino acids: CASSPLAGGRVGEQFF.

This chain joins TRBV5-1 and TRBJ2-7; 11 nucleotides line up with TRBD1. There are 16 residues in the CDR3. With V trimmed by 7 bases and J by 4 bases, 13 bases remained unmatched. The germline V gene encodes CDR1 SGHRS and CDR2 YFSETQ. The DNA for the CDR3 is TGCGCCAGCGACAAATCCCCGGGACAGGGGGGGTACGAGCAGTACTTC. This sequence encodes CASDKSPGQGGYEQYF.

The V gene is TRBV5-1, the J gene TRBJ2-1; TRBD2 might be the D (6 bases). CDR3 length: 15 amino acids. The V gene's germline CDR1 is SGHRS and CDR2 YFSETQ. V was pared by 2 bases and J by 4 bases, with 13 bases between. The CDR3 region has the DNA TGCGCCAGCAGCTTCACGGGAGTTAGTTACAATGAGCAGTTCTTC. It translates to CASSFTGVSYNEQFF.

The rearrangement links TRBV27 to TRBJ2-7; weak D call: TRBD2 (5 bases). The CDR3 has 16 amino acids. The germline CDR1 and CDR2 sequences are MNHEY and SMNVEV (reference sequence). V gave up 5 bases and J gave up 0 bases, with 17 bases separating them. Here the CDR3 reads CASSPHRVRGSYEQYF. As DNA, the CDR3 is TGTGCCAGCAGTCCCCACCGGGTTCGGGGCTCCTACGAGCAGTACTTC.

The chain carries TRBV18 and TRBJ2-7; perhaps TRBD1 as D (6 bases). V gave up 2 bases and J gave up 3 bases, with 8 bases separating them. The CDR3 has 13 residues. Germline V gene data show CDR1 as KGHSH and CDR2 as LQKENI. The CDR3 region has the DNA TGTGCCAGCTCACCAGCAGGGGACTACGAGCAGTACTTC. This encodes CASSPAGDYEQYF.

This sequence joins TRBV28 and TRBJ2-1; D is perhaps TRBD1 or TRBD2 (5 bases each). The V end lost 4 bases, the J end lost 10 bases, and 17 bases lay between the germline ends. This CDR3 is built from 14 residues. The germline V gene encodes CDR1 MDHEN and CDR2 SYDVKM. The CDR3 sequence is CASSSGTLEGEQFF. CDR3 sequence (DNA): TGTGCCAGCAGTTCCGGGACCCTAGAAGGGGAGCAGTTCTTC.

This clone was seen just once. The chain joins TRBV7-3 to TRBJ2-3; TRBD2 matches at 9 bases. Germline V lookup: CDR1 SGHTA, CDR2 FQGTGA. The CDR3 consists of 17 residues. J was trimmed by 4 bases and V by 5 bases; bases with no gene match: 13. The CDR3 loop reads CASSRPGGGRAPDTQYF. The CDR3 nucleotides are TGTGCCAGCAGCCGCCCCGGGGGCGGGAGGGCCCCAGATACGCAGTATTTT. The whole variable domain, filled in from reference TRBV7-3 and TRBJ2-3, reads GAGVSQTPSNKVTEKGKYVELRCDPISGHTALYWYRQSLGQGPEFLIYFQGTGAADDSGLPNDRFFAVRPEGSVSTLKIQRTERGDSAVYLCASSRPGGGRAPDTQYFGPGTRLTVL.

The chain has TRBV12-5 and TRBJ2-7; D call uncertain. This CDR3 has 10 residues. Between the trimmed V and J ends, which lost 2 bases and 5 bases, there was a span of 1 base. Germline lookup yields CDR1 LGHNT and CDR2 FRNRAP. CDR3 DNA sequence: TGTGCTAGTGGTTTGAACGAGCAGTACTTC. Translation gives CASGLNEQYF.